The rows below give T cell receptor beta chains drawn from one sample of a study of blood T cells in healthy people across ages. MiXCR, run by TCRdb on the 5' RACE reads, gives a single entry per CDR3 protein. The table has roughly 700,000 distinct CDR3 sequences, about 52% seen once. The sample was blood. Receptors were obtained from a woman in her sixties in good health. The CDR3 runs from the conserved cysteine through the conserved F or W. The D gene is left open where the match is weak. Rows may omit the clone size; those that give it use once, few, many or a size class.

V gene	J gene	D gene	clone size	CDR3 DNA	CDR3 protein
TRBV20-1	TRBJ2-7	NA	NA	TGCAGTGCTGATGGACGCTACGAGCAGTACTTC	CSADGRYEQYF
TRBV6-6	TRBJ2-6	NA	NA	TGTGCCAGCAGTTACCCGCAGCCGGGGGCCAACGTCCTGACTTTC	CASSYPQPGANVLTF
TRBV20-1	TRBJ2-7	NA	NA	TGCAGTGCTTGGGACGGCTCAACCTACGAGCAGTACTTC	CSAWDGSTYEQYF
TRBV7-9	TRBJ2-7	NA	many	TGTGCCAGCAGCCGACAGCTAGGCTCCTACGAGCAGTACTTC	CASSRQLGSYEQYF
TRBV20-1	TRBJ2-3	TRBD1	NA	TGCAGTGCTGCGACCGGGACAGGGAGGAAGTTTGAGGATACGCAGTATTTT	CSAATGTGRKFEDTQYF
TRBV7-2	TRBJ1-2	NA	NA	TGTGCCAGCAGCTTAAGTGGAGGGGATAACTATGGCTACACCTTC	CASSLSGGDNYGYTF
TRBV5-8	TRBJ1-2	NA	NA	TGTGCCAGCAGCTTGTATGGAGAGGATGGCTACACCTTC	CASSLYGEDGYTF
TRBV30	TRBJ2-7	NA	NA	TGTGCCTGGAGTTTCGGGGGCTCCTACGAGCAGTACTTC	CAWSFGGSYEQYF
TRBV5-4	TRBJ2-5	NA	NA	TGTGCCAGCAGCTTGGGACGAGCGGAGACCCAGTACTTC	CASSLGRAETQYF
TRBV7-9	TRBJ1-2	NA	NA	TGTGCCAGCAGCTCGAGGGGGGGCGACGGCTACACCTTC	CASSSRGGDGYTF
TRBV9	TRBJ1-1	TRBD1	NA	TGTGCCAGCAGCGTACGAAGACAGGGGATCACTGAAGCTTTCTTT	CASSVRRQGITEAFF
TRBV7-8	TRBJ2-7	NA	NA	TGTGCCAGCAGCTCATCCACAAGCAATGAGCAGTACTTC	CASSSSTSNEQYF
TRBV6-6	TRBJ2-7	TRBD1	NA	TGTGCCAGCAGGACAGGGGTTCTTAACGAGCAGTACTTC	CASRTGVLNEQYF
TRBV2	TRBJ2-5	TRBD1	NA	TGTGCCAGCGACAGGGGAGGTGTAGGGTACTTC	CASDRGGVGYF
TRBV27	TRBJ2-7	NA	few	TGTGCCAGCAGTGGAGCGCTTCGACTAGGCTACGAGCAGTACTTC	CASSGALRLGYEQYF
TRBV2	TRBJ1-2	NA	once	TGTGCCAGCAGTGGGCACGGCTCCTATGGCTACACCTTC	CASSGHGSYGYTF
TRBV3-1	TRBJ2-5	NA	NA	TGTGCCAGCAGCCAATATTCTATGTCCGGACACAATAAAGAGACCCAGTACTTC	CASSQYSMSGHNKETQYF
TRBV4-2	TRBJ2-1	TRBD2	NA	TGTGCCAGCGGCCAAGTCACGGGGACTAGCCACAATGAGCAGTTCTTC	CASGQVTGTSHNEQFF
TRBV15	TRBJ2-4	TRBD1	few	TGTGTACACCGGGACAGGGCAGCCAAAAACATTCAGTACTTC	CVHRDRAAKNIQYF